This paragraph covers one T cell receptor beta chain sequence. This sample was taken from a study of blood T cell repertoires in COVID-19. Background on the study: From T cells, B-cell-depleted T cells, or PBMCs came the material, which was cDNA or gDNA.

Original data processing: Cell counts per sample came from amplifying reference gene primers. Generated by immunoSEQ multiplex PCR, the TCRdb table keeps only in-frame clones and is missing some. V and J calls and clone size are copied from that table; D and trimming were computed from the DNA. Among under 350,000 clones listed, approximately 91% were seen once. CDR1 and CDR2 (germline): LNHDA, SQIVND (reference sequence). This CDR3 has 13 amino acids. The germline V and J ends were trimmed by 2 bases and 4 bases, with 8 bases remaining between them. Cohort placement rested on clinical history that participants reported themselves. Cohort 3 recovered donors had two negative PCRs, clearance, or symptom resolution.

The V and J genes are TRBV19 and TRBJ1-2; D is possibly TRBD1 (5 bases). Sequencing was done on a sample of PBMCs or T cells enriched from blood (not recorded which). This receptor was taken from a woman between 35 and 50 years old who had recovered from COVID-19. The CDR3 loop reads CASSIQGPYGYTF. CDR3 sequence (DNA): TGTGCCAGTAGTATACAGGGCCCCTATGGCTACACCTTC.